This T cell receptor (beta chain) came from a study of T cells in Graves' hyperthyroidism and ophthalmopathy (dated by TCRdb to between 2018 and 2021). Study-wide context: Peripheral blood was sampled at the time of initial diagnosis, prior to any treatment. To identify TCR V-J signatures that set the groups apart, the researchers used a discovery cohort of 100 patients, made up of 40 to 45 with Graves' ophthalmopathy and about 59 with stable Graves' hyperthyroidism. An independent validation cohort of 18 to 20 hyperthyroidism patients and about 15 patients who later progressed to ophthalmopathy tested prospective prediction of ophthalmopathy. In addition, the study compared T-cell repertoires in thyroid tissue and in blood from several Graves' hyperthyroidism patients. For training and testing, the 80 to 100 patients in the discovery cohort were randomly divided in a 7:3 ratio. TCR Vbeta CDR3 sequencing of 140 or so peripheral blood samples (roughly 43 ophthalmopathy, approximately 80 hyperthyroidism and approximately 17 progressor patients) is reported in the paper. Following sampling, methimazole starting at 30 mg daily was given to hyperthyroidism patients, and high-dose intravenous methylprednisolone was given to ophthalmopathy patients. Broader findings and caveats from the paper: No statistical method was used to fix the sample size in advance, and group allocation was not hidden from the investigators. During validation, the model predicted progression to ophthalmopathy a median of about 6.5 months ahead of onset, with more than 55% sensitivity and 72% to 85% specificity. A 13 V-J signature model separated ophthalmopathy from stable hyperthyroidism, with 87.88% sensitivity and 81.08% specificity in cross-validation and 80%/75% in testing. Blood samples also contained most of the expanded thyroid clonotypes (frequency above 0.001), which suggests that blood repertoires may reflect thyroid immune responses.

The TCR beta CDR3 regions were amplified from the RNA transcripts. For the first round of RT-PCR on the TCR CDR3, the HTBI primer set was used together with the Qiagen OneStep RT-PCR kit. A second multiplex PCR round built the libraries, followed by size selection and purification. Libraries were sequenced paired-end with 100 bp reads on an Illumina HiSeq2000. Processing in the source paper ran as follows. SOAPnuke was used to process the raw data, throwing out any read that contained adapters or uncalled bases, had a mean Phred below 15, or lacked an exact constant-primer or identifier match. High-quality paired reads were merged with COPE v1.2.5, and unique nucleotide sequences were defined as clonotypes. MiTCR v1.1 was used to align the clonotypes against IMGT TRBV, TRBD and TRBJ reference segments. The analysis included only V-J combinations with a frequency above 0.0001, which together covered approximately 99% of the repertoires. A TCS score was defined as the ratio between F50 (clonal expansion) and ExV (chaos), using BLOSUM62-based TCRdist between CDR3 peptides within each V-J. Welch's t-statistics and random forest reduced around 550 V-J features to about 13, which were used in a naive Bayes classifier (R e1071). TCRdb ran its own pipeline on the public reads, namely fastp trimming at Q25 and MiXCR clone calling, and kept in-frame beta chains. Entries are consolidated by CDR3 protein sequence, retaining the most common genes and DNA. The V and J calls follow TCRdb's processing rather than the paper's. Recorded for this sample are 470,000 or so distinct CDR3 sequences; around 20% of them occurred a single time. The ten top clones hold around a quarter of the sample.

A patient counted as having stable Graves' hyperthyroidism if no progression to ophthalmopathy occurred over 18 months of follow-up. Hyperthyroidism patients were newly diagnosed, with disease duration under 2 months, and aged 18 to 65 years. Exclusion was applied to patients with uncontrolled infections, other autoimmune diseases, pregnancy or lactation. Diagnoses were established on the basis of clinical symptoms, serum thyroxine and TRAb, thyroid ultrasound, and orbital computed tomography. PBMCs were isolated from more than 9 ml of fresh peripheral blood by Ficoll-Paque density gradient centrifugation. Total RNA was extracted with Trizol reagent, and quality was checked on an Agilent 2100 Bioanalyzer. This clonotype was recorded many times. It lacks a known antigen. Nothing much larger sits one base from this clone, and base qualities are not available. The CDR3 numbers 14 residues from cysteine through phenylalanine. The entry retains the CDR3 DNA only, 42 bases that are in frame from base 1. Sequences MNHNS (CDR1) and SASEGT (CDR2) are obtained from the germline V gene. V loses 4 bases, J loses 2 bases, and the germline ends lie 12 bases apart.

The receptor was derived from a man between 18 and 29 years old with Graves' hyperthyroidism. Sequencing was performed on blood. The chain is encoded by TRBV6-1 joined to TRBJ2-7; the best D guess is TRBD2, with 6 bases matching. The nucleotide sequence reads as follows: TGTGCCAGCAGTGGGGGGGTCATAGCCTACGAGCAGTACTTC. It is translated as CASSGGVIAYEQYF.